This passage covers 9 T cell receptor beta chains from one sample sequenced in a study of T cell responses to AZD1222 COVID-19 vaccine. Sequencing used immunoSEQ multiplex PCR; TCRdb keeps in-frame clones, though not all of them. The table shows 100,000 to 150,000 clones, with approximately 88% occurring only once. Source: peripheral blood, taken on day 0 of AZD1222 vaccination. These receptor sequences come from an adult in good health.

This chain's CDR3 is CASSFGTAINSPLHF. CDR3 nucleotide sequence: TGTGCCAGCAGTTTCGGGACGGCGATAAATTCACCCCTCCACTTT. The chain links TRBV6-5 to TRBJ1-6, with D possibly being TRBD1 (5 bases). V was clipped by 4 bases and J by 7 bases, with 14 bases between them. Germline V gene sequence: CDR1 MNHEY, CDR2 SVGAGI. This CDR3 spans 15 amino acids.

This sequence joins TRBV5-6 and TRBJ2-2; D is undetermined. The V end lost 5 bases, the J end lost 4 bases, and 15 bases lay between the germline ends. The CDR3 totals 15 residues. In germline, CDR1 is SGHDT, CDR2 YYEEEE. CDR3 nucleotide sequence: TGTGCCAGCAGTTCGGCGTTGATGGCCACCGGGGAGCTGTTTTTT. Translating gives CASSSALMATGELFF.

The CDR3 here is CASSLPTGGTGLWELFF. Here the CDR3 DNA reads TGTGCCAGCAGTTTACCCACCGGGGGGACAGGCCTTTGGGAACTGTTTTTT. The chain couples TRBV28 to TRBJ1-4; 8 bases line up with TRBD1. Per the germline V gene, CDR1 is MDHEN and CDR2 is SYDVKM. The CDR3 runs to 17 residues. The J segment lost 12 bases and the V segment lost 2 bases, leaving 17 bases of the junction unmatched.

This rearrangement joins TRBV6-2 or TRBV6-3 to TRBJ2-1; 15 bases are a match to TRBD2. The CDR3 runs 15 residues. Germline-derived CDR1 and CDR2 are MNHEY and SVGEGT. The J segment lost 14 bases and the V segment lost 4 bases, leaving 9 bases of the junction unmatched. As DNA, the CDR3 is TGTGCCAGCAGTTCAGGACTAGCGGGAGGGCCTCGGGAGTTCTTC. Translated, it gives CASSSGLAGGPREFF.

The chain joins TRBV7-3 to TRBJ2-3; the D gene is possibly TRBD2 (6 bases). Trimming stripped 6 bases from V and 6 bases from J, with 10 bases between. This CDR3 has 12 residues. From germline, CDR1 is SGHTA and CDR2 FQGTGA. The CDR3 coding sequence is TGTGCCAGCAGTATACTAGCTGATACGCAGTATTTT. It codes for CASSILADTQYF.

V and J are TRBV6-5 and TRBJ1-6; D remains ambiguous. Trimming removed 11 bases from V and 10 bases from J, with 21 bases in between. Germline CDR1 reads MNHEY; CDR2 reads SVGAGI. CDR3 length equals 14 residues. In nucleotides, the CDR3 is TGTGCCTCCAACCCCGCCCCTCCGGGGTCACCCCTCCACTTT. It codes for CASNPAPPGSPLHF.

V gene TRBV10-2 combines with J gene TRBJ2-1; TRBD1 aligns across 8 bases. V lost 4 bases and J lost 12; bases outside the gene matches: 5. The CDR3 contains 12 residues. The V gene's germline CDR1 is WSHSY and CDR2 SAAADI. The CDR3 nucleotides are TGCGCCAGCAGTGCAGGGGGCGGCGGGCAGTTCTTC. Protein: CASSAGGGGQFF.

In nucleotides, the CDR3 is TGTGCCAGCAGTTTGTACCGGGACAACTACGAGCAGTACTTC. Protein sequence: CASSLYRDNYEQYF. The chain combines TRBV6-5 with TRBJ2-7; D possibly corresponds to TRBD1 (6 bases). Germline V gives CDR1 MNHEY, CDR2 SVGAGI. Trimming removed 4 bases at V and 3 bases at J, with 13 bases between. The CDR3 sequence is 14 residues long.

The chain recombines TRBV9 with TRBJ2-1, with 11 bases identical to TRBD2. The CDR3 is 17 residues long. Germline CDR1 SGDLS, CDR2 YYNGEE. V was clipped by 3 bases and J by 5 bases; unmatched bases: 10. DNA for the CDR3: TGTGCCAGCAGCGGAGACCGTAGCGGGAGGGCGGACAATGAGCAGTTCTTC. Translated, it gives CASSGDRSGRADNEQFF.